These T cell receptor beta chains were read from a single sample in a study. Libraries were prepared by immunoSEQ multiplex PCR; TCRdb keeps only in-frame clonotypes and omits some of them. The sample yields around 50,000 clones, 90% to 95% seen once. The sequenced material came from PBMCs. The origin of the receptors is a man aged 35-49 years with rheumatoid arthritis. Both conserved end residues are trimmed from each CDR3.

V gene: TRBV6-5; J gene: TRBJ2-2; CDR3 protein: ASSYATGVHGELF
V gene: TRBV27; J gene: TRBJ1-2; CDR3 protein: ASSPPRVGRSGGYT
V gene: TRBV5-5; J gene: TRBJ1-2; CDR3 protein: ASSWNSRHSDGYT
V gene: TRBV10-1; J gene: TRBJ2-2; CDR3 protein: ASSGQSNTGELF
V gene: TRBV6-5; J gene: TRBJ1-2; CDR3 protein: ASSYGQANYGYT
V gene: TRBV3-1/TRBV3-2; J gene: TRBJ1-2; CDR3 protein: ASSQWANYGYT
V gene: TRBV10-3; J gene: TRBJ2-1; CDR3 protein: AIRREGVGYNEQF
V gene: TRBV5-6; J gene: TRBJ2-7; CDR3 protein: ASSFSYEQY
V gene: TRBV2; J gene: TRBJ1-2; CDR3 protein: ASSNRNSKDYGYT
V gene: TRBV6-5; J gene: TRBJ2-7; CDR3 protein: ASSYSSGGTYEQY
V gene: TRBV27; J gene: TRBJ2-2; CDR3 protein: ASSLGQSPGELF
V gene: TRBV5-6; J gene: TRBJ1-2; CDR3 protein: ASSIRQGDYGYT
V gene: TRBV4-1; J gene: TRBJ2-7; CDR3 protein: ASSRGGLGGDEQY
V gene: TRBV12-3/TRBV12-4; J gene: TRBJ2-7; CDR3 protein: ASSQKGYEQY
V gene: TRBV7-2; J gene: TRBJ1-1; CDR3 protein: ASSLLGGNTEAF
V gene: TRBV2; J gene: TRBJ1-5; CDR3 protein: ASRTGTGGNQPQH
V gene: TRBV11-2; J gene: TRBJ2-7; CDR3 protein: ASESLADYEQY
V gene: TRBV10-3; J gene: TRBJ1-1; CDR3 protein: AISEPGPVRAF
V gene: TRBV13; J gene: TRBJ2-7; CDR3 protein: ASSPRQGVSYEQY
V gene: TRBV30; J gene: TRBJ1-5; CDR3 protein: AWSRRAAGQPQH
V gene: TRBV7-9; J gene: TRBJ1-5; CDR3 protein: ASSLTAQPQH
V gene: TRBV9; J gene: TRBJ2-2; CDR3 protein: ASSFRTGGRMSTGELF
V gene: TRBV7-2; J gene: TRBJ2-7; CDR3 protein: ASRRGRGLSYEQY
V gene: TRBV11-2; J gene: TRBJ1-1; CDR3 protein: ASSPLDGINTEAF
V gene: TRBV25-1; J gene: TRBJ2-7; CDR3 protein: ASSDRGNEQY
V gene: TRBV6-2/TRBV6-3; J gene: TRBJ2-1; CDR3 protein: ASSSSFTGLFQF
V gene: TRBV19; J gene: TRBJ2-7; CDR3 protein: ASSITGQRLQH
V gene: TRBV2; J gene: TRBJ1-1; CDR3 protein: ASSEQAMDTEAF
V gene: TRBV4-1; J gene: TRBJ2-7; CDR3 protein: ASSQDDLGQGAQEQY